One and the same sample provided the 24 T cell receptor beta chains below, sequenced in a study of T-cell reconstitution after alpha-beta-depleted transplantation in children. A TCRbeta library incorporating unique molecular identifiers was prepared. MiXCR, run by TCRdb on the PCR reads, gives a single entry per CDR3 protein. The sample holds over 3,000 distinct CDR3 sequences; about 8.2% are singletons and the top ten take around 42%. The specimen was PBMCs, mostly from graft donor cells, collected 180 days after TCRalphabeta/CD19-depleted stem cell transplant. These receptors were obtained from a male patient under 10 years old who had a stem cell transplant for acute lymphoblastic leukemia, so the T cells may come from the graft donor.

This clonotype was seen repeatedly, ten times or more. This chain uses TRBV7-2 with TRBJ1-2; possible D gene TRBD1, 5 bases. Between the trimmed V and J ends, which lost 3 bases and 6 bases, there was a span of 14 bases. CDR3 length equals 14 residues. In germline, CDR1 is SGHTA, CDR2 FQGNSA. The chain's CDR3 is CASSLAGSDHGYTF. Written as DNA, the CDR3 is TGTGCCAGCAGCTTGGCAGGGAGCGATCATGGCTACACCTTC.

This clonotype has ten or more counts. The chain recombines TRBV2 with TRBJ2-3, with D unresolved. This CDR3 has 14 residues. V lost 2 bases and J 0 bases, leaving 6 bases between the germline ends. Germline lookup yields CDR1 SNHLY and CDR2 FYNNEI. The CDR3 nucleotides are TGTGCCAGCAGTGAATTGGTGAGCACAGATACGCAGTATTTT. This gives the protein CASSELVSTDTQYF.

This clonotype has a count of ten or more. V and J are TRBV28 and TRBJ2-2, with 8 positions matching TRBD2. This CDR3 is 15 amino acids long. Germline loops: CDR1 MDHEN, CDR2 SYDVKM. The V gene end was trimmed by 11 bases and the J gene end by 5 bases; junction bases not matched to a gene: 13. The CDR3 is CAGRAGTSRTGELFF. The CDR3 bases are TGTGCCGGGCGCGCCGGGACTAGTCGGACCGGGGAGCTGTTTTTT.

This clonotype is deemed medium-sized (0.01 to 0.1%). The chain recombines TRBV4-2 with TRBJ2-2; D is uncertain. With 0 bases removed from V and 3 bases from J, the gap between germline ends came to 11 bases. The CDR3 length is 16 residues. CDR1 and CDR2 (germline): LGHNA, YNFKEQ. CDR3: CASSQEGNSYTGELFF. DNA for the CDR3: TGTGCCAGCAGCCAAGAGGGGAACTCCTACACCGGGGAGCTGTTTTTT.

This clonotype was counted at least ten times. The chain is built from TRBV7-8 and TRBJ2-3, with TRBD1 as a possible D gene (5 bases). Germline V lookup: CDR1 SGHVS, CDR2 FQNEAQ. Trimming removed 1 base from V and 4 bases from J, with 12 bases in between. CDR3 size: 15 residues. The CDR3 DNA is TGTGCCAGCAGCTTAGGAAGGGGTACGGCAGATACGCAGTATTTT. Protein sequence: CASSLGRGTADTQYF.

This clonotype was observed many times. CDR3 coding DNA: TGCGCCAGCAGTCCCCCGGGACTAGCGGGAGGTTTAGGAGAGACCCAGTACTTC. Its protein is CASSPPGLAGGLGETQYF. The J gene is TRBJ2-5, the V gene TRBV5-1; 15 bases are a match to TRBD2. Germline CDR1 is SGHRS and CDR2 is YFSETQ. The CDR3 consists of 18 residues. The J segment lost 4 bases and the V segment lost 5 bases, leaving 12 bases of the junction unmatched.

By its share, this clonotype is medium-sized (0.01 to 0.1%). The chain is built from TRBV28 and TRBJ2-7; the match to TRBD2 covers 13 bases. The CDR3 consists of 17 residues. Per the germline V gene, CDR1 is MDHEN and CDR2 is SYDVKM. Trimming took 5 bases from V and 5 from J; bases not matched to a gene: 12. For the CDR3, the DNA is TGTGCCAGCAGTCTCACCCGGACTAGCGGGAGTACAAACGAGCAGTACTTC. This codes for CASSLTRTSGSTNEQYF. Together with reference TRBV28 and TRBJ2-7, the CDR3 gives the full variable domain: DVKVTQSSRYLVKRTGEKVFLECVQDMDHENMFWYRQDPGLGLRLIYFSYDVKMKEKGDIPEGYSVSREKKERFSLILESASTNQTSMYLCASSLTRTSGSTNEQYFGPGTRLTVT.

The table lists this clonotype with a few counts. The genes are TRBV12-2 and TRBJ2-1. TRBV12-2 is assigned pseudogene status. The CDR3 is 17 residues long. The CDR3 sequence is CASRLATSGKVYNEQFF. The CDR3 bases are TGTGCAAGTCGCTTAGCGACTAGCGGAAAAGTTTACAATGAGCAGTTCTTC.

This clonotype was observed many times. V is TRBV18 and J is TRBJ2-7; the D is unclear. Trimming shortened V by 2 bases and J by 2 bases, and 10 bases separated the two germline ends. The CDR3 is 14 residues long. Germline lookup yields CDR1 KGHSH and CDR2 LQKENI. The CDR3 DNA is TGTGCCAGCTCACCAGGGAACACCGCCTACGAGCAGTACTTC. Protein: CASSPGNTAYEQYF.

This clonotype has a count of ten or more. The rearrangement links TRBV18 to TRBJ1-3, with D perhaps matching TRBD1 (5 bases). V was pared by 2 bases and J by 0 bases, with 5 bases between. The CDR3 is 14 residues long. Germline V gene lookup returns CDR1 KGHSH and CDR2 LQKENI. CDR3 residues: CASSPGGSGNTIYF. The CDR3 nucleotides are TGTGCCAGCTCACCAGGGGGCTCTGGAAACACCATATATTTT.

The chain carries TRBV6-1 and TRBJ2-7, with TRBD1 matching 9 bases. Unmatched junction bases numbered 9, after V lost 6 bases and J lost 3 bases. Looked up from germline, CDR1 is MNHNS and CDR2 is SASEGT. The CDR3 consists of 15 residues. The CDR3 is CASSLSGQGLYEQYF. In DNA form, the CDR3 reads TGTGCCAGCAGCCTTTCGGGACAGGGCCTCTACGAGCAGTACTTC.

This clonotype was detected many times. This CDR3 reads CASSFTGTSSYEQYF. In nucleotides, the CDR3 is TGCGCCAGCAGTTTTACCGGGACTAGCTCCTACGAGCAGTACTTC. The rearrangement links TRBV5-1 to TRBJ2-7; 8 positions agree with TRBD2. Germline V gene sequence: CDR1 SGHRS, CDR2 YFSETQ. Trimming took 5 bases from V and 0 from J; bases not matched to a gene: 7. This CDR3 is built from 15 residues.

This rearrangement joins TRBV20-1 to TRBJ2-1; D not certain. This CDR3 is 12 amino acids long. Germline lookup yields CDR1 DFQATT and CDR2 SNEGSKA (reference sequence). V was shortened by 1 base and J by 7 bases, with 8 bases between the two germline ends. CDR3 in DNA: TGCAGTGCTAGAGGGTCTAGGAATGAGCAGTTCTTC. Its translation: CSARGSRNEQFF.

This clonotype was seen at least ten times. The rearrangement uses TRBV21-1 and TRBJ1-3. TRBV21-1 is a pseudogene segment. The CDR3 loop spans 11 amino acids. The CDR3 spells CASSSGQPIYF. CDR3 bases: TGTGCCAGCAGCTCGGGCCAACCCATATATTTT.

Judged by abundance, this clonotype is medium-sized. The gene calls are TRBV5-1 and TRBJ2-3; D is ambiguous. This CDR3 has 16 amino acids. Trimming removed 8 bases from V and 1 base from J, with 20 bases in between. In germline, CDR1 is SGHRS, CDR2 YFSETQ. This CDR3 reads CARGPLETDRTDTQYF. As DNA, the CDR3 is TGCGCCAGAGGCCCTCTGGAAACGGACCGCACAGATACGCAGTATTTT.

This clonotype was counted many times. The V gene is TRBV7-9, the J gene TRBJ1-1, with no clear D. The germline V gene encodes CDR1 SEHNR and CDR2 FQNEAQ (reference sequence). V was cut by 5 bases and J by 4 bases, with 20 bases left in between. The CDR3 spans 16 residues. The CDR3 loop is CASSLLRKKGVTEAFF. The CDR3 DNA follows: TGTGCCAGCAGCCTCCTGAGAAAAAAGGGAGTCACTGAAGCTTTCTTT.

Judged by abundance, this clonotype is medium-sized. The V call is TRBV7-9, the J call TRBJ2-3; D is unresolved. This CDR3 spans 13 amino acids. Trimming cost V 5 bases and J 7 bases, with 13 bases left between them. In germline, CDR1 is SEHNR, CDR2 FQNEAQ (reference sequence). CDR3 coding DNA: TGTGCCAGCAGCCGCCCGATGGGCAATACGCAGTATTTT. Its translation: CASSRPMGNTQYF.

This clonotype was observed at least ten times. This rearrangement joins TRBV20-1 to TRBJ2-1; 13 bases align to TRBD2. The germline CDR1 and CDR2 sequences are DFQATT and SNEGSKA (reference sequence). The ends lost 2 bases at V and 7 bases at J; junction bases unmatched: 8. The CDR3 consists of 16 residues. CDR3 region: CSARFHKLAGGNEQFF. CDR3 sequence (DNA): TGCAGTGCTAGATTCCACAAACTAGCGGGAGGGAATGAGCAGTTCTTC.

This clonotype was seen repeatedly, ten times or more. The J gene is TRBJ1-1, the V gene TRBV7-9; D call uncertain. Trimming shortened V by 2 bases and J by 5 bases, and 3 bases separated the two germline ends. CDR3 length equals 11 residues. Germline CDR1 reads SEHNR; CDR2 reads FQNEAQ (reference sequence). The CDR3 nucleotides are TGTGCCAGCAGCTTACAGACTGAAGCTTTCTTT. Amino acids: CASSLQTEAFF.

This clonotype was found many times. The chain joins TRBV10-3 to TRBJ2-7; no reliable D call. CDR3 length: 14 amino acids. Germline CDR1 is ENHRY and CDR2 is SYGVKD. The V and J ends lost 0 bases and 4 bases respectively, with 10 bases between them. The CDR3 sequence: CAISESTLGYEQYF. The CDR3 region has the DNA TGTGCCATCAGTGAGTCTACGTTGGGGTACGAGCAGTACTTC.

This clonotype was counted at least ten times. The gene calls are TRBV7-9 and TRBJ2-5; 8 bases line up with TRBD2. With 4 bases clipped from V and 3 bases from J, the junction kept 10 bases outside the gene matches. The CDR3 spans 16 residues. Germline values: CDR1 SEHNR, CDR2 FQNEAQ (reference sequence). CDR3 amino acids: CASSYSGTRKKETQYF. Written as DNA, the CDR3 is TGTGCCAGCAGCTATAGTGGGACTAGAAAAAAAGAGACCCAGTACTTC.

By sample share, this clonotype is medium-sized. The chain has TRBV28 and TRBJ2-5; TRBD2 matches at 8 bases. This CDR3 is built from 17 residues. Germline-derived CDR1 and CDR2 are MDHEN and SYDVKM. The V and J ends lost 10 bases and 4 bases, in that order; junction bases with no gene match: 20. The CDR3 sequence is CATKLTLREGEGETQYF. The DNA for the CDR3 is TGTGCCACCAAGTTAACCCTTCGGGAGGGAGAAGGAGAGACCCAGTACTTC.

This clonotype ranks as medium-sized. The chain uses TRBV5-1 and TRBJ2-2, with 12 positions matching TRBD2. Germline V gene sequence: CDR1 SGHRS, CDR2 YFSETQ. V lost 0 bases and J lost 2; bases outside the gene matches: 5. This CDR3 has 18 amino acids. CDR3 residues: CASSLEPSGRANTGELFF. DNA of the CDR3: TGCGCCAGCAGCTTGGAGCCTAGCGGGAGGGCCAACACCGGGGAGCTGTTTTTT.

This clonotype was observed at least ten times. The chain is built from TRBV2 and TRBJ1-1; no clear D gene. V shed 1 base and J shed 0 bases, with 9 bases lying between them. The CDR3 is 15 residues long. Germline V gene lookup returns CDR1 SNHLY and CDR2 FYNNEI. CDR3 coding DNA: TGTGCCAGCAGTGAAGTGGCGGAAATGAACACTGAAGCTTTCTTT. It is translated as CASSEVAEMNTEAFF.